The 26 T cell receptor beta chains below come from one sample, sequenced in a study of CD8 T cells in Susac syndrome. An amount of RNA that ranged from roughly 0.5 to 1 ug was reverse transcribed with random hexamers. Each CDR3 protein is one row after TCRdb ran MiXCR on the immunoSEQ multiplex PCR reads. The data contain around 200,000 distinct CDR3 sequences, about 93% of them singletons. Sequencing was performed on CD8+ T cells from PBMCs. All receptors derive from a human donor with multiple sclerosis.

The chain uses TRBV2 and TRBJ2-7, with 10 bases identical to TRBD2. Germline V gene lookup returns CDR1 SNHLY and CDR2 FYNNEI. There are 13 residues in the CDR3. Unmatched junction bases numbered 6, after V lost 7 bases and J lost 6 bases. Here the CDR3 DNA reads TGTGCCAGCACCGGGACTAGCGAACCCGAGCAGTACTTC. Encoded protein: CASTGTSEPEQYF.

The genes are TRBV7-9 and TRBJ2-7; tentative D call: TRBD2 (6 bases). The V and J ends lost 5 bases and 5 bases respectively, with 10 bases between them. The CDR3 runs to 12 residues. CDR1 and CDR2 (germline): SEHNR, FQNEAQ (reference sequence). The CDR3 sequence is CASSDGTHEQYF. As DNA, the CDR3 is TGTGCCAGCAGCGACGGGACTCACGAGCAGTACTTC. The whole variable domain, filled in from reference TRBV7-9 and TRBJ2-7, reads DTGVSQNPRHKITKRGQNVTFRCDPISEHNRLYWYRQTLGQGPEFLTYFQNEAQLEKSRLLSDRFSAERPKGSFSTLEIQRTEQGDSAMYLCASSDGTHEQYFGPGTRLTVT.

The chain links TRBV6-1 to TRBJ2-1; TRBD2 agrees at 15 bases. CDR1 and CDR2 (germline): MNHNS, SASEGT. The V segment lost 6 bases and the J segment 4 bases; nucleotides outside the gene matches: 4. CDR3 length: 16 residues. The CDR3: CASRGLAGGRYNEQFF. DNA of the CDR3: TGTGCCAGCAGGGGACTAGCGGGGGGACGTTACAATGAGCAGTTCTTC.

CDR3 sequence: CASSPLDRTNEQFF. CDR3 sequence (DNA): TGTGCCAGCAGCCCCCTGGACAGGACTAATGAGCAGTTCTTC. The rearrangement uses TRBV3-1 and TRBJ2-1; TRBD1 agrees at 7 bases. This CDR3 contains 14 residues. Trimming at V came to 4 bases and at J to 7 bases, leaving 7 bases not matched to a gene. Germline lookup yields CDR1 LGHDT and CDR2 YNNKEL (reference sequence).

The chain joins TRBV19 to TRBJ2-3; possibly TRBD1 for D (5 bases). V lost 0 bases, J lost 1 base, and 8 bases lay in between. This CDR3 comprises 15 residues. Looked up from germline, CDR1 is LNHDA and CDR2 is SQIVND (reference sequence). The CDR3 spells CASSIDQGGTDTQYF. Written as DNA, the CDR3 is TGTGCCAGTAGTATAGATCAAGGGGGCACAGATACGCAGTATTTT.

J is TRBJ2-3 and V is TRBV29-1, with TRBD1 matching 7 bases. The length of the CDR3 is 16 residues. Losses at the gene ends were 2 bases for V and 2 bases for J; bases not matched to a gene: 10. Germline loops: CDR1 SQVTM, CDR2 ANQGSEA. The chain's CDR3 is CSVESQGLAHTDTQYF. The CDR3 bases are TGCAGCGTTGAATCACAGGGGCTCGCACACACAGATACGCAGTATTTT.

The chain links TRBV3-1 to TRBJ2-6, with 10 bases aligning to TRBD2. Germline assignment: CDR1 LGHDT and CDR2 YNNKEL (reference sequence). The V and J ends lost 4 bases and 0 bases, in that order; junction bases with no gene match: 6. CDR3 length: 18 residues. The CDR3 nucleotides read TGTGCCAGCAGCCCCGGGACTAGCGAGAGCTCTGGGGCCAACGTCCTGACTTTC. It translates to CASSPGTSESSGANVLTF.

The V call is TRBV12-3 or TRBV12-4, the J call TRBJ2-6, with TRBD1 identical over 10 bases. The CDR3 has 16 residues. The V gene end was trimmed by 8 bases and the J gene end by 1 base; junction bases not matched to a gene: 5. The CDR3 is CASLRDRGSGANVLTF. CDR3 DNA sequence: TGTGCCAGCCTCAGGGACAGGGGTTCTGGGGCCAACGTCCTGACTTTC.

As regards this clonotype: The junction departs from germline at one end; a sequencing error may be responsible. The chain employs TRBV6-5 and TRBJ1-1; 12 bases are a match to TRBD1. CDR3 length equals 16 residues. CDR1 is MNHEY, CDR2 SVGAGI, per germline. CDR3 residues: CASSYGTGGLNTEVFF. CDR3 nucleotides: TGTGCCAGCAGTTACGGGACAGGGGGCTTGAACACTGAAGTTTTCTTT.

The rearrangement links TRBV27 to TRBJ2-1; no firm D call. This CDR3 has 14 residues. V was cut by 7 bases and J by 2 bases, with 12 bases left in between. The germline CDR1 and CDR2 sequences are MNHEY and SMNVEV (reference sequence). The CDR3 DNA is TGTGCCAGCACCTCCCTAGGCCCCTACAATGAGCAGTTCTTC. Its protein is CASTSLGPYNEQFF.

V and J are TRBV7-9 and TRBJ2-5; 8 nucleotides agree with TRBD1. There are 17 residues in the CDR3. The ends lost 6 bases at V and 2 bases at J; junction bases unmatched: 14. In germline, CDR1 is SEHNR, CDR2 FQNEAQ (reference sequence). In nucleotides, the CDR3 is TGTGCCAGCAGAAGGACGTCGCTGGACAGGGATCAAGAGACCCAGTACTTC. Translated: CASRRTSLDRDQETQYF.

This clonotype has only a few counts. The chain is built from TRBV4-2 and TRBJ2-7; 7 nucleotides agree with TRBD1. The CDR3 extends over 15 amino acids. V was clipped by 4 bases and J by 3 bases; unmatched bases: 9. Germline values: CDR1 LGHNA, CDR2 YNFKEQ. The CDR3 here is CASSPLRGQDYEQYF. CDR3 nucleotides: TGTGCCAGCAGCCCCCTAAGGGGGCAAGACTACGAGCAGTACTTC.

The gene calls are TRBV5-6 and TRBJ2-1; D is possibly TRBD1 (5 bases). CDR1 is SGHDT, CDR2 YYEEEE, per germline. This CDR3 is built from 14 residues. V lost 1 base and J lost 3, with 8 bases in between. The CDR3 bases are TGTGCCAGCAGCTTGACAGGAAACTACAATGAGCAGTTCTTC. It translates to CASSLTGNYNEQFF.

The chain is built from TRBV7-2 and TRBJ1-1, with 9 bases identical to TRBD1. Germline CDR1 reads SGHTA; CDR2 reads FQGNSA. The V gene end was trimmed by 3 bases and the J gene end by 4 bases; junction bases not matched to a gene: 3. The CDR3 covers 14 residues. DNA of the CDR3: TGTGCCAGCAGCTTCGGGACAGGGACCACTGAAGCTTTCTTT. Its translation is CASSFGTGTTEAFF.

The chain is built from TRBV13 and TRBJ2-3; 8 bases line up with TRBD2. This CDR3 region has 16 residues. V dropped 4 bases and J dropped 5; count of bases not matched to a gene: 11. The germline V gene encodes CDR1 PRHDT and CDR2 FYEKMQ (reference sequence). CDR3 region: CASSSGRGGVIDTQYF. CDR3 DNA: TGTGCCAGCAGCTCCGGCCGGGGGGGAGTAATAGATACGCAGTATTTT.

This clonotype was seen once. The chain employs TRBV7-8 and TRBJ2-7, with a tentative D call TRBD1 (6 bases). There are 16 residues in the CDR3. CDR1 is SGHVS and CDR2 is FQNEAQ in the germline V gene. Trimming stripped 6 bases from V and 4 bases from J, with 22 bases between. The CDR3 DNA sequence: TGTGCCAGCAGACCCCACCAGGGGCCCGCTACGTACGAGCAGTACTTC. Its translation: CASRPHQGPATYEQYF.

This CDR3 reads CASSFPGGDGLYEQYF. CDR3 DNA: TGTGCCAGCAGCTTCCCGGGAGGGGACGGGCTGTACGAGCAGTACTTC. V usage is TRBV7-9 and J usage is TRBJ2-7, with 8 bases aligning to TRBD2. Germline-derived CDR1 and CDR2 are SEHNR and FQNEAQ (reference sequence). The CDR3 spans 16 residues. The J segment lost 4 bases and the V segment lost 3 bases, leaving 11 bases of the junction unmatched.

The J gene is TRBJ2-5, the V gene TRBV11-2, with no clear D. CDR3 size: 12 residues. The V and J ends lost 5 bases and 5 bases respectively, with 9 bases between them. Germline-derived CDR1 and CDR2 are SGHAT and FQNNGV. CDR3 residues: CASSIISETQYF. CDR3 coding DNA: TGTGCCAGCAGCATAATATCCGAGACCCAGTACTTC.

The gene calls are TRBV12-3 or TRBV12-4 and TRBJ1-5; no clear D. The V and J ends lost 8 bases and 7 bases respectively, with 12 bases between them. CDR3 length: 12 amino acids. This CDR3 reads CASGPPGQPQHF. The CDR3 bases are TGTGCCAGCGGGCCCCCCGGACAGCCCCAGCATTTT.

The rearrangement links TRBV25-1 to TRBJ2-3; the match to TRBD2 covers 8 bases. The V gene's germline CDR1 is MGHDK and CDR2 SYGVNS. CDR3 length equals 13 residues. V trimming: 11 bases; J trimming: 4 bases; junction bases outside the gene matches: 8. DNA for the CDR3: TGTGCCTCCGGGGGGGCGGGCCCAGATACGCAGTATTTT. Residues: CASGGAGPDTQYF.

This CDR3 reads CASSSGGENTEAFF. The CDR3 nucleotides read TGCGCCAGCAGCTCCGGGGGGGAGAACACTGAAGCTTTCTTT. J is TRBJ1-1 and V is TRBV5-1; D might be TRBD1 (5 bases). Trimming removed 3 bases from V and 1 base from J, with 10 bases in between. Germline-derived CDR1 and CDR2 are SGHRS and YFSETQ. This CDR3 region has 14 residues.

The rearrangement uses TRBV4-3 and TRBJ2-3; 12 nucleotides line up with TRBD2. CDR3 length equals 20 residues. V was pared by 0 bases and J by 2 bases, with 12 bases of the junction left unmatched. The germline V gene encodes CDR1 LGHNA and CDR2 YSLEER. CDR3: CASSQDPPTSGRIATDTQYF. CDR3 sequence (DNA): TGCGCCAGCAGCCAAGATCCCCCTACTAGCGGGAGGATCGCCACAGATACGCAGTATTTT.

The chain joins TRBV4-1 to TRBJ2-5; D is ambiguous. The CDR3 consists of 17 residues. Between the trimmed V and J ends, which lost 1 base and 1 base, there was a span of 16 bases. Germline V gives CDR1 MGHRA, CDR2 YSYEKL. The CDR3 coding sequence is TGCGCCAGCAGCCAAGTTCTAGTGGATGAGGTCCAAGAGACCCAGTACTTC. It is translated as CASSQVLVDEVQETQYF.

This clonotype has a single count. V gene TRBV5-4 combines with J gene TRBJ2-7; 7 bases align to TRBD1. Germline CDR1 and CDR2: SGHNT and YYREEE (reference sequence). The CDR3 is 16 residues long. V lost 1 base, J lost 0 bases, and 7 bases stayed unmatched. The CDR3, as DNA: TGTGCCAGCAGCTTGACCCCGGGACAGAGCTCCTACGAGCAGTACTTC. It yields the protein CASSLTPGQSSYEQYF.

In DNA form, the CDR3 reads TGTGCCAGCAGCTCGAGCGACAGTCGCGGTGAAAAACTGTTTTTT. It is translated as CASSSSDSRGEKLFF. This chain joins TRBV14 and TRBJ1-4; a possible D gene is TRBD1 (5 bases). CDR1 is SGHDN and CDR2 is FVKESK in the germline V gene. V lost 5 bases and J 7 bases, leaving 17 bases between the germline ends. This CDR3 region has 15 residues.

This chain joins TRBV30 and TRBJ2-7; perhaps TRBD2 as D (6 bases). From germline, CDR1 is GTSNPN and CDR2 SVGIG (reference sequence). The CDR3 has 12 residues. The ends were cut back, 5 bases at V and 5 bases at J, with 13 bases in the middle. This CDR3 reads CAWGGPLNEQYF. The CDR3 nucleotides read TGTGCCTGGGGAGGGCCGCTGAACGAGCAGTACTTC.